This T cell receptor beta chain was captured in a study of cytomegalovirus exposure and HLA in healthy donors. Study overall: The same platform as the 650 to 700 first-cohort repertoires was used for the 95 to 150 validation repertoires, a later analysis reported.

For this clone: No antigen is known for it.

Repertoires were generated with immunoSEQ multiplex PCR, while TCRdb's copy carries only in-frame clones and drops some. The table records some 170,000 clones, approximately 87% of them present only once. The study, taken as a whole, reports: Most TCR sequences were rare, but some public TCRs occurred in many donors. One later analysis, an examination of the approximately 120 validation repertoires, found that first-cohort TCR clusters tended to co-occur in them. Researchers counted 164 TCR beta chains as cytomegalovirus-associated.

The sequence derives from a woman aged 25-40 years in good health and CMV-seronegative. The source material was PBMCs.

The CDR3 protein is CASSLRSADYEQYF. The CDR3 DNA follows: TGTGCCAGCAGCTTGCGGTCAGCGGACTACGAGCAGTACTTC. The rearrangement uses TRBV5-8 and TRBJ2-7, with D possibly being TRBD2 (5 bases). This CDR3 has 14 residues. The V gene lost 1 base and the J gene lost 3 bases, with 11 bases spanning the gap. Germline-derived CDR1 and CDR2 are SGHTS and YDEGEE.